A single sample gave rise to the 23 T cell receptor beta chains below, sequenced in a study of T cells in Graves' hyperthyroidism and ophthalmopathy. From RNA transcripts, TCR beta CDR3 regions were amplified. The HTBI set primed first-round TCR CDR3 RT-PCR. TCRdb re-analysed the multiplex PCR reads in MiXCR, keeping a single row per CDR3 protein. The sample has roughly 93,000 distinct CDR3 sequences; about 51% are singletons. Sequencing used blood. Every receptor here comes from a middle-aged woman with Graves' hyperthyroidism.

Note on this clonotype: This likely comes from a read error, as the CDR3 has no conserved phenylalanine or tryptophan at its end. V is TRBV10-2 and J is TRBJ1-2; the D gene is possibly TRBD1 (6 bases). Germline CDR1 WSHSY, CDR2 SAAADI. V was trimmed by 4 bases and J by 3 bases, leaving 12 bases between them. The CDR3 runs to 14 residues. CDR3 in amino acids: CASSGLQGDYGYTL. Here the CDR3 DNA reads TGCGCCAGCAGTGGCCTACAGGGAGACTATGGCTACACCCTC.

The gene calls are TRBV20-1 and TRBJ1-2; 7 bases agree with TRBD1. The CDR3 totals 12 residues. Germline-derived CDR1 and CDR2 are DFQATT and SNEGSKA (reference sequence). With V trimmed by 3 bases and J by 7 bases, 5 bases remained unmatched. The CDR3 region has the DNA TGCAGTGCTAGCCGACAGGGAAGTGGCTACACCTTC. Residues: CSASRQGSGYTF.

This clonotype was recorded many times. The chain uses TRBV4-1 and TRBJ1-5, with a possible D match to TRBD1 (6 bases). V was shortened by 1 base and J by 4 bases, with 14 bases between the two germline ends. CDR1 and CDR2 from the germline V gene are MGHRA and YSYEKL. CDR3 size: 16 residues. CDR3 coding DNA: TGCGCCAGCAGCCAAGTTCGGACAGCCCGAAATCAGCCCCAGCATTTT. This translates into CASSQVRTARNQPQHF.

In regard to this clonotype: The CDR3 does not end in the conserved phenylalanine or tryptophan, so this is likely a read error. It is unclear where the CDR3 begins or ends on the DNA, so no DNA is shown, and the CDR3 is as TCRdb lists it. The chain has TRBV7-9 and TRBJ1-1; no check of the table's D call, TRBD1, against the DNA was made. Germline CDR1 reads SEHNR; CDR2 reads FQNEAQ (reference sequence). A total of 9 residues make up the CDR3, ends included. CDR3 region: CASSTSRTG.

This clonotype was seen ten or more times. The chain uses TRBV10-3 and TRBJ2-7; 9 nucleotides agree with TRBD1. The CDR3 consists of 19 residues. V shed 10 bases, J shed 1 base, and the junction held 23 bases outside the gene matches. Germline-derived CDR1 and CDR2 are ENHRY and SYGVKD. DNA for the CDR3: TGTGCCAGCACCATCCCGGGACAGGGAAGCCCCGAAAGGTCCTACGAGCAGTACTTC. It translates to CASTIPGQGSPERSYEQYF.

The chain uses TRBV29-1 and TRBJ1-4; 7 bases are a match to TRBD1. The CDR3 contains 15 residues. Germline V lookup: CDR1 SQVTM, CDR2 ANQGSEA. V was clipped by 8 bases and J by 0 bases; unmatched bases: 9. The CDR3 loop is CSRDPQGATNEKLFF. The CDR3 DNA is TGCAGCAGAGATCCCCAGGGGGCAACTAATGAAAAACTGTTTTTT.

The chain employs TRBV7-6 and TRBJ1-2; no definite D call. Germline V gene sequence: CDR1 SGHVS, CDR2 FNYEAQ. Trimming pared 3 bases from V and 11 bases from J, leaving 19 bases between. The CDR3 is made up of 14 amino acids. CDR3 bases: TGTGCCAGCAGCTTTGACCCGGGGTTACAGTCTTACACCTTC. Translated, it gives CASSFDPGLQSYTF.

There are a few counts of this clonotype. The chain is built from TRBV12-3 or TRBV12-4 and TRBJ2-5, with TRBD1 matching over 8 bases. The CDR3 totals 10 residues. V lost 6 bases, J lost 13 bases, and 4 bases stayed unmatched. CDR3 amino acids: CASSSGTGYF. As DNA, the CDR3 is TGTGCCAGCAGCTCCGGGACAGGGTACTTC.

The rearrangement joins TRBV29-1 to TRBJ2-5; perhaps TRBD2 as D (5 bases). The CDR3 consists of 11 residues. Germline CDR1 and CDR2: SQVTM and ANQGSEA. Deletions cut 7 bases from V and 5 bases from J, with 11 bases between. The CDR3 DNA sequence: TGCAGCGCCCGGGGATTTGAGACCCAGTACTTC. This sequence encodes CSARGFETQYF.

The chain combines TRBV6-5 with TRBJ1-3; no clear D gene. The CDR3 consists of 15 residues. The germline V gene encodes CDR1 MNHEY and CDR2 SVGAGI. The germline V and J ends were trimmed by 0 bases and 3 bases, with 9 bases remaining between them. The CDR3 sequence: CASSYSTGFGNTIYF. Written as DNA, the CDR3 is TGTGCCAGCAGTTACTCGACGGGGTTTGGAAACACCATATATTTT.

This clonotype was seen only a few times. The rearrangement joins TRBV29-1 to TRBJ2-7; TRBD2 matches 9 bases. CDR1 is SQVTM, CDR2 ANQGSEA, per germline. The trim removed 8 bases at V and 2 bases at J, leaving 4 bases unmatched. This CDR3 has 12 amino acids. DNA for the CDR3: TGCAGCTTCGCGGGAGGGGCCTACGAGCAGTACTTC. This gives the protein CSFAGGAYEQYF.

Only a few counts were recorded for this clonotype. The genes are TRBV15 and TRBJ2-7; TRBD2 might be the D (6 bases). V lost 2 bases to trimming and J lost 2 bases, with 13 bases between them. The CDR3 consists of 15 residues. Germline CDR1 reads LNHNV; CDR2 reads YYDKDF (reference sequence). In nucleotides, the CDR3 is TGTGCCACCAGCAGATACGATAGCGGTCCCTACGAGCAGTACTTC. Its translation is CATSRYDSGPYEQYF.

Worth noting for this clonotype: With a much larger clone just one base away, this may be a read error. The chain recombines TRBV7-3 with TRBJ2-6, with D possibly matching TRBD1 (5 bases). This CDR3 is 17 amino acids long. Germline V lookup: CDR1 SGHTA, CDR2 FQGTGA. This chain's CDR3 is CASSQASSSTGANILTF. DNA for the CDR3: TGTGCCAGCAGCCAAGCGAGTAGCAGTACTGGGGCCAACATCCTGACTTTC.

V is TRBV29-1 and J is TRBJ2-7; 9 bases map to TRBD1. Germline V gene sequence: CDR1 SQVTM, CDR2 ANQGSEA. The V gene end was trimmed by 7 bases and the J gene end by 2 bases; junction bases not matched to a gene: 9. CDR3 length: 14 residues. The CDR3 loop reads CSAQGGTGTYEQYF. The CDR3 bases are TGCAGCGCCCAAGGGGGGACAGGGACCTACGAGCAGTACTTC.

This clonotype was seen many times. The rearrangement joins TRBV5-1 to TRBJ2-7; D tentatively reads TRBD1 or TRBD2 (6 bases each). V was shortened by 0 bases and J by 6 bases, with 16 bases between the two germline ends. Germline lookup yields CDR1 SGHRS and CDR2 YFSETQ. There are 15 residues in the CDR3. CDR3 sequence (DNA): TGCGCCAGCAGCTTGGACCCAACGGGGGCCATCGAGCAGTACTTC. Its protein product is CASSLDPTGAIEQYF.

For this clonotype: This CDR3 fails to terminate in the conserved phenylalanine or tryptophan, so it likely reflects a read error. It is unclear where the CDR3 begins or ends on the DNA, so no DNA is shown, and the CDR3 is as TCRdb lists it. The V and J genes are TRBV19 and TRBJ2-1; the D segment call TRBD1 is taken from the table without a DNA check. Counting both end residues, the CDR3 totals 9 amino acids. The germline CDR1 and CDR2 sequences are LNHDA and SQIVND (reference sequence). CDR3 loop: CASSSGHNT.

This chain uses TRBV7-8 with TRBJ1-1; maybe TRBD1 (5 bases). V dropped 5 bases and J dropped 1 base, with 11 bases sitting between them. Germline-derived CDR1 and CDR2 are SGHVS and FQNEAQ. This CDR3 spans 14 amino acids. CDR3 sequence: CASSQGAENTEAFF. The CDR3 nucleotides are TGTGCCAGCAGCCAAGGGGCCGAGAACACTGAAGCTTTCTTT.

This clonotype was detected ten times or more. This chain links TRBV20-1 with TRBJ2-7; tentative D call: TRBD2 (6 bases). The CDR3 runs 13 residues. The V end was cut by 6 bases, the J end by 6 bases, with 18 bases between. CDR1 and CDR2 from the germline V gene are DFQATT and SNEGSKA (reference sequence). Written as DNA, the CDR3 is TGCAGTGCGGAGACGGGAGCCGGCTCCGAGCAGTACTTC. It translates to CSAETGAGSEQYF.

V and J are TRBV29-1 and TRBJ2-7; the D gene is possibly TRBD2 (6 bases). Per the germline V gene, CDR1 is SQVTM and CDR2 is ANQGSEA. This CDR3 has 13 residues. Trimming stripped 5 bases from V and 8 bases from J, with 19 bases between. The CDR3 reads CSVIYPGARKQYF. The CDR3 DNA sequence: TGCAGCGTTATCTATCCGGGAGCCAGGAAGCAGTACTTC.

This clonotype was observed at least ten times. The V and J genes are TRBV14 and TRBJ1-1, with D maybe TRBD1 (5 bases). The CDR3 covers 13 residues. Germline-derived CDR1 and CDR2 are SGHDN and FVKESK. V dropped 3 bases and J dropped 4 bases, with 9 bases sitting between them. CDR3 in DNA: TGTGCCAGCAGCCAGGGACTCGTCACTGAAGCTTTCTTT. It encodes CASSQGLVTEAFF.

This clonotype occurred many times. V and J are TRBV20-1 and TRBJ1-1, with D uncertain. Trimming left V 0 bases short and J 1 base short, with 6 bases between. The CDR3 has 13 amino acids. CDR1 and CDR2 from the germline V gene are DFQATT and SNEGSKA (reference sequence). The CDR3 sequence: CSARDRRNTEAFF. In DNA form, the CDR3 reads TGCAGTGCTAGAGACAGGAGGAACACTGAAGCTTTCTTT.

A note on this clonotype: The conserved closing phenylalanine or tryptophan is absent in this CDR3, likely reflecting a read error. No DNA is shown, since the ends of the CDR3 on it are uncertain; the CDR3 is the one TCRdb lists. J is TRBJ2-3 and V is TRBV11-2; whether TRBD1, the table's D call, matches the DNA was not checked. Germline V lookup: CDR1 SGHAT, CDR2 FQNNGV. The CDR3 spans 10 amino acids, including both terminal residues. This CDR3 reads CASSPGTDPY.

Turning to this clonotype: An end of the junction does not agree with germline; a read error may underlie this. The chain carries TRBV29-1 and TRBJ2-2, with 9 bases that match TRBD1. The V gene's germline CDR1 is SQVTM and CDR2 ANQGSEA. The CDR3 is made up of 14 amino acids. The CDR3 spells CSVAGTGNAGELFF. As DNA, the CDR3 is TGCAGCGTTGCCGGGACAGGGAACGCCGGGGAGCTGTTTTTT.